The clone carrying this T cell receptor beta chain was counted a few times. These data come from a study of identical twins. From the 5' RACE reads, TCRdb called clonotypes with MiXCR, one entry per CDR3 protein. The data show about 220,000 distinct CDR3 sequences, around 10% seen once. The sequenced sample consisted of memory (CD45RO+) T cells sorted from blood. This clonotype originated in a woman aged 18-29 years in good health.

CDR3 bases: TGTGCCAGCAGTGACGGTGCACAGGATACGCAGTATTTT. It is translated as CASSDGAQDTQYF. The chain couples TRBV6-1 to TRBJ2-3; D call uncertain. This CDR3 has 13 residues. V was shortened by 3 bases and J by 6 bases, with 10 bases between the two germline ends. Germline V gene sequence: CDR1 MNHNS, CDR2 SASEGT.